This is a list of T cell receptor beta chains from one sample in a study of human T cells and chemical hapten exposure. A single record per CDR3 protein comes from TCRdb applying MiXCR to the RACE reads. Found here are around 350,000 distinct CDR3 sequences, 5% to 6.5% of them singletons; the top ten hold about 8.7%. The sequencing used whole blood, collected in connection with sensitization to the hapten diphenylcyclopropenone (DPC). The receptors here all came from a woman aged 18-30 years with alopecia areata. Some clones in this sample may be carry-over from other donors' samples. Each CDR3 is given with its conserved first and last residue. A D gene is named only where the DNA matches it firmly. For some rows the clone size is stated as once, few or many, or as a class when expanded; others skip it.

cdr3_nt cdr3_aa clone_size j_call v_call d_call
TGTGCCAGCTCACCACCCAGGGATAAAGCGGGCTACACCTTC CASSPPRDKAGYTF . TRBJ1-2 TRBV18 .
TGCAGTGCTAGAGAAGGGGTTTATAATTCACCCCTCCACTTT CSAREGVYNSPLHF few TRBJ1-6 TRBV20-1 .
TGTGCCAGCAGTTACTCCGGGCAGGGAGAGACCCAGTACTTC CASSYSGQGETQYF many TRBJ2-5 TRBV6-5 .
TGTGCCAGCAGTTACCCATCCACAGGGGAGACTAACTATGGCTACACCTTC CASSYPSTGETNYGYTF . TRBJ1-2 TRBV6-2/TRBV6-3 TRBD1
TGCGCCAGCAGCCAATCCCTGGTGGGTGAAAAACTGTTTTTT CASSQSLVGEKLFF many TRBJ1-4 TRBV4-1 .
TGCGCCAGCAGCCAAGATTGGAAGGACACTGAAGCTTTCTTT CASSQDWKDTEAFF many TRBJ1-1 TRBV4-3 .
TGTGCCAGCAGTTTAGGAGCCGACCCCTATGGCTACACCTTC CASSLGADPYGYTF many TRBJ1-2 TRBV12-3/TRBV12-4 .
TGCAGCGTTGTCCCGGATTCTAACTATGGCTACACCTTC CSVVPDSNYGYTF many TRBJ1-2 TRBV29-1 .
TGTGCCAGCAGCTTCGCGGGGACAAACCCTGGCACAGATACGCAGTATTTT CASSFAGTNPGTDTQYF few TRBJ2-3 TRBV7-8 .
TGTGCCACCAGCAGAGATAGTGAAGGGGGCTATGGCTACACCTTC CATSRDSEGGYGYTF few TRBJ1-2 TRBV15 .
TGTGCCAGCAGTTTCGGGGGTACCCCCTACGAGCAGTACTTC CASSFGGTPYEQYF many TRBJ2-7 TRBV27 .
TGTGCCAGCTCAGCAGAGGCTCACTTAGGGAGCGAGCAGTACTTC CASSAEAHLGSEQYF few TRBJ2-7 TRBV18 .